This T cell receptor (beta chain) was recorded in a study of blood T cell repertoires in COVID-19. Overall study: Nucleic acid was either cDNA or gDNA, and it came from T cells, B-cell-depleted T cells, or PBMCs.

V was pared by 4 bases and J by 4 bases, with 4 bases of the junction left unmatched. This CDR3 is built from 15 residues. CDR1 SGDLS and CDR2 YYNGEE come from the germline V gene. In the study's own analysis: Amplified reference gene primers provided the basis for estimating nucleated cell counts. Data came from immunoSEQ multiplex PCR; TCRdb stores just in-frame clones and leaves some out. That table is the source of V, J and clone size, and D and trimming were worked out from the DNA. Among some 97,000 clones listed, around 90% were seen once. The chain combines TRBV9 with TRBJ2-7; TRBD2 aligns across 14 bases. This clonotype originated in an older woman with acute or convalescent COVID-19. Sequencing was carried out using peripheral blood. CDR3 DNA: TGTGCCAGCAGCCCGAGGACTAGCGGGAGGTACGAGCAGTACTTC. It specifies CASSPRTSGRYEQYF.